This TCR beta chain was recovered during a study of T cell responses to AZD1222 COVID-19 vaccine. Clones were sequenced by immunoSEQ multiplex PCR, and TCRdb holds only the in-frame ones, with some missing. This table holds about 97,000 clones, around 89% found once. The V segment lost 0 bases and the J segment 6 bases; nucleotides outside the gene matches: 3. CDR1 is LGHNA, CDR2 YSLEER, per germline. This CDR3 is 15 amino acids long. The chain has TRBV4-3 and TRBJ1-5, with TRBD1 matching 9 bases. This TCR was sampled from an adult in good health. The sample in question was peripheral blood, obtained on day 0 of AZD1222 vaccination. CDR3 DNA sequence: TGCGCCAGCAGCCAAGATCACAGGGGGCGTCAGCCCCAGCATTTT. This encodes CASSQDHRGRQPQHF.